One T cell receptor beta chain is described in this entry. These data originate in a study of blood T cell repertoires in COVID-19. Turning to the study itself: Acute and convalescent COVID-19 specimens originated in the United States, Italy and Spain. Nucleic acid was either cDNA or gDNA, and it came from T cells, B-cell-depleted T cells, or PBMCs.

Germline-derived CDR1 and CDR2 are SGHRS and YFSETQ. Trimming cost V 5 bases and J 3 bases; bases outside gene matches: 1. CDR3 size: 13 residues. Per the study methods: Nucleated cell number was recorded as an estimate derived from reference gene primer amplification. Assay: immunoSEQ multiplex PCR; the TCRdb copy retains only in-frame clones and omits some. That table supplies the V and J calls and clone size; D and trimming were determined from the DNA. The sample has around 57,000 clones; 85% to 95% are singletons. This TCR was recovered from a man aged 45 to 65 with acute or convalescent COVID-19. Sequencing was done on a sample of peripheral blood. The rearrangement links TRBV5-1 to TRBJ2-3, with 9 nucleotides matching TRBD2. The CDR3 region is CASSLAGTDTQYF. The CDR3 nucleotides read TGCGCCAGCAGTCTAGCGGGAACAGATACGCAGTATTTT.